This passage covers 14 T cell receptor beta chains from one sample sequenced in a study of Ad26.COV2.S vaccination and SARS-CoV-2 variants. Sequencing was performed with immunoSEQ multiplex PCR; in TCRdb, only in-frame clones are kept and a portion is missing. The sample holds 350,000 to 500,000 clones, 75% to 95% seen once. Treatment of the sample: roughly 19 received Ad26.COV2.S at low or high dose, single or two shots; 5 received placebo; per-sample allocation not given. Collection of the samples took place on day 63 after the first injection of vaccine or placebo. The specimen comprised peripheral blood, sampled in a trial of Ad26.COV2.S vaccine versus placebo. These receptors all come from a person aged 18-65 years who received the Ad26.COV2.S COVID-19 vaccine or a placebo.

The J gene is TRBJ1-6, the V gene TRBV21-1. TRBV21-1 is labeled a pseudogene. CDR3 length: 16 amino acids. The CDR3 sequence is CASSTDPGGRNSPLHF. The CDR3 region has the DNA TGTGCCAGCAGCACCGACCCCGGGGGGAGGAATTCACCCCTCCACTTT.

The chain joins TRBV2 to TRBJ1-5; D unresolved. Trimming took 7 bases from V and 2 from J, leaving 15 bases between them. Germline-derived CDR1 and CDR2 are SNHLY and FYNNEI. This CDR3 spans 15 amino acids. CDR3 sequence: CASMAGKGGNQPQHF. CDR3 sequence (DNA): TGTGCCAGCATGGCCGGGAAAGGCGGCAATCAGCCCCAGCATTTT.

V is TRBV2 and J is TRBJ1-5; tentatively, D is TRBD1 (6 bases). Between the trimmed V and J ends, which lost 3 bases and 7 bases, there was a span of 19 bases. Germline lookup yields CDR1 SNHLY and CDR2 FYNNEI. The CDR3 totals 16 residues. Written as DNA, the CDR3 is TGTGCCAGCAGTGATCATTCGGGGGGCATATGGCAGCCCCAGCATTTT. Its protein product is CASSDHSGGIWQPQHF.

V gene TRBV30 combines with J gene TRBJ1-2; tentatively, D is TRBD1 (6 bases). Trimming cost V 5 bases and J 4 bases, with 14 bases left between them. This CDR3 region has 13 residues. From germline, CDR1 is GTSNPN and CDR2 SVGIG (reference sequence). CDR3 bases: TGTGCCTGGGGGAAGACAGGATTCTATGGCTACACCTTC. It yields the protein CAWGKTGFYGYTF.

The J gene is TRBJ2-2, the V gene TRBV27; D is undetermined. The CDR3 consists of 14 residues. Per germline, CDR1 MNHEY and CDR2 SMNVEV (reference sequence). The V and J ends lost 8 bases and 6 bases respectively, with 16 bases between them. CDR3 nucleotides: TGTGCCAGCGTATCTTCACTCTCCCCCGGGGAGCTGTTTTTT. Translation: CASVSSLSPGELFF.

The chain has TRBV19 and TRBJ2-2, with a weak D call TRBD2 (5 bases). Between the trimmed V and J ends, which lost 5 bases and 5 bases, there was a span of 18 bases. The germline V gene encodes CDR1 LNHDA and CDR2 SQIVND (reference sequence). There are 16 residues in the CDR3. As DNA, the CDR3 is TGTGCCAGTAGTCCCAGAGGAGGCCTGGAGACCGGGGAGCTGTTTTTT. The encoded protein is CASSPRGGLETGELFF.

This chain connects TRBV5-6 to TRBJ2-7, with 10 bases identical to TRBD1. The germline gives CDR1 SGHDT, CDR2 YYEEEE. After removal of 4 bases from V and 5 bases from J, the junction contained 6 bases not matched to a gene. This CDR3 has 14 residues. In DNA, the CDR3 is TGTGCCAGCAGCCCGGGACAGGGGAGGGACGAGCAGTACTTC. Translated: CASSPGQGRDEQYF. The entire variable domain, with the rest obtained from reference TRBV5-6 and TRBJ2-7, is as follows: DAGVTQSPTHLIKTRGQQVTLRCSPKSGHDTVSWYQQALGQGPQFIFQYYEEEERQRGNFPDRFSGHQFPNYSSELNVNALLLGDSALYLCASSPGQGRDEQYFGPGTRLTVT.

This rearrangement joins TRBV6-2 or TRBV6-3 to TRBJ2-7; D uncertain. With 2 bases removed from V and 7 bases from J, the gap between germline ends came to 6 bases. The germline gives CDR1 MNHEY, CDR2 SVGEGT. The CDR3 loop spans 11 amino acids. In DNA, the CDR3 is TGTGCCAGCAGTTACGGTATAGAGCAGTACTTC. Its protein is CASSYGIEQYF.

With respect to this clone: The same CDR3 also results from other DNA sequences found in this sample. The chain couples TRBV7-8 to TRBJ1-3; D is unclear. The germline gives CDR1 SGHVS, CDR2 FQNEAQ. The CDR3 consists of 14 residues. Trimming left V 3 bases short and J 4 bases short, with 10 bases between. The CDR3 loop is CASSLSRSGNTIYF. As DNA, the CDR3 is TGTGCCAGCAGCTTGAGTCGGTCCGGAAACACCATATATTTT.

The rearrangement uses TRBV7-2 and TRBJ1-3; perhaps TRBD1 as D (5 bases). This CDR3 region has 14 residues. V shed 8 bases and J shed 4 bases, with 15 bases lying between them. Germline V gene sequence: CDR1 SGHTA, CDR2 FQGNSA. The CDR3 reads CASSPGRKGNTIYF. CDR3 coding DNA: TGTGCCAGCTCCCCGGGACGTAAGGGAAACACCATATATTTT.

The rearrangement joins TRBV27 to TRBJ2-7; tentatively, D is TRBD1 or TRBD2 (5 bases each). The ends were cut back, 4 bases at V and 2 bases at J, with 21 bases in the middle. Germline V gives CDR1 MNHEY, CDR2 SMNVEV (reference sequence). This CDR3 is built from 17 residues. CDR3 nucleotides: TGTGCCAGCAGTTCCCACCCCGGTCCGGGACGCACCTACGAGCAGTACTTC. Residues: CASSSHPGPGRTYEQYF.

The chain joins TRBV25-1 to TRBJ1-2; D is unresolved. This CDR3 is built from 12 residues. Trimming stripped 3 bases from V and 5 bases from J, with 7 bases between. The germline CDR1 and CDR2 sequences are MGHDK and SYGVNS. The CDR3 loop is CASSEMTYGYTF. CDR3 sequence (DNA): TGTGCCAGCAGTGAGATGACTTATGGCTACACCTTC.

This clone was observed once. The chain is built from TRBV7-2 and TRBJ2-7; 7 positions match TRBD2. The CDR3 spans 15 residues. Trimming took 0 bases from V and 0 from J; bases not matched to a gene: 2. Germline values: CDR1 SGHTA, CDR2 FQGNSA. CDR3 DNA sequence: TGTGCCAGCAGCTTAGCGGGGACTAACTCCTACGAGCAGTACTTC. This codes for CASSLAGTNSYEQYF.

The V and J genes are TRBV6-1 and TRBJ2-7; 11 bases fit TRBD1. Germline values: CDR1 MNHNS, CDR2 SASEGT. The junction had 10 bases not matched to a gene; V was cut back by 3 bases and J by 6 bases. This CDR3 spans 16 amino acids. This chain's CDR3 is CASSDRGDRGSSEQYF. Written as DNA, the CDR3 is TGTGCCAGCAGTGATCGTGGGGACAGGGGGTCAAGCGAGCAGTACTTC.